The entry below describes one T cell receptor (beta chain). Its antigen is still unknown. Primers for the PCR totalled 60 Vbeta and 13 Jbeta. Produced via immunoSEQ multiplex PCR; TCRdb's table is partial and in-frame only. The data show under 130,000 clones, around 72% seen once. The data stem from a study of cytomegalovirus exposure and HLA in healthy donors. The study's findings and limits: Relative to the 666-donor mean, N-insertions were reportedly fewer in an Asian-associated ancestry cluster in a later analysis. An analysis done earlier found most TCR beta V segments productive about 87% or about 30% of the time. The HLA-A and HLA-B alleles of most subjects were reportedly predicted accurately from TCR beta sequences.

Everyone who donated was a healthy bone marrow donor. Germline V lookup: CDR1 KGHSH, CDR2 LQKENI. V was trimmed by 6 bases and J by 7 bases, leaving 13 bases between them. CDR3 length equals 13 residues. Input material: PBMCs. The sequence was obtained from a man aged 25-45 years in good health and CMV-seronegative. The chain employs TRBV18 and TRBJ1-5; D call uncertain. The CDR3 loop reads CASSPEAEQPQHF. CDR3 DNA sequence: TGTGCCAGCTCCCCCGAGGCCGAACAGCCCCAGCATTTT.